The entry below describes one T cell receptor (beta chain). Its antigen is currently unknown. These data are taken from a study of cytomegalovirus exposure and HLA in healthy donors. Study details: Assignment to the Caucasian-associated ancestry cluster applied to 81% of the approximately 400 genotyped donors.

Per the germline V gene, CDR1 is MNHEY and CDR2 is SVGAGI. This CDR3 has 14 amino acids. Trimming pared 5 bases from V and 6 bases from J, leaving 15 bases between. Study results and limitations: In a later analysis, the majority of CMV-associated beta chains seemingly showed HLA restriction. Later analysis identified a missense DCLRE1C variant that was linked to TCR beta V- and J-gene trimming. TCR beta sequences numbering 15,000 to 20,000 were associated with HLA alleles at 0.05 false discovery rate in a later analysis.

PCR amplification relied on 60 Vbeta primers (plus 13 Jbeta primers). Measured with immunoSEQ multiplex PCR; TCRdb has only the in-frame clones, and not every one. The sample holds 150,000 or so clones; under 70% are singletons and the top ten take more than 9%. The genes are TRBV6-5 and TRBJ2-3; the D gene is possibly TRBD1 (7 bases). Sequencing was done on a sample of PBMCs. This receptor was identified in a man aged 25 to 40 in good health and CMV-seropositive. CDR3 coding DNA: TGTGCCAGCAGTCGCCGACAGGGAGGTGATACGCAGTATTTT. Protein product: CASSRRQGGDTQYF.